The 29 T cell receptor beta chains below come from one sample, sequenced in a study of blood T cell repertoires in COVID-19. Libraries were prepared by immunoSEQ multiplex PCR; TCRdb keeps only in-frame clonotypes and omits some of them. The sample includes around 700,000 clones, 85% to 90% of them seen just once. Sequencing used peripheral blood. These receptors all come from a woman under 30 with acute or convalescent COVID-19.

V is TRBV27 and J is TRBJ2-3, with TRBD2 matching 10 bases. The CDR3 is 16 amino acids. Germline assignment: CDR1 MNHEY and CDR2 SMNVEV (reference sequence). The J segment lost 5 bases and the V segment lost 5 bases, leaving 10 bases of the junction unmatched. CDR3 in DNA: TGTGCCAGCAGTCCAGCGGGGGGGCCTTCGATAGATACGCAGTATTTT. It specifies CASSPAGGPSIDTQYF.

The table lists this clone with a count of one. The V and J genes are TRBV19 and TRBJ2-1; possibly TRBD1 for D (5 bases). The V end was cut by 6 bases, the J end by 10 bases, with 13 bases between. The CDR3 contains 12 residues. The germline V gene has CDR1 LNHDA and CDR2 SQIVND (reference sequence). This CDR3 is CASSGGANEQFF. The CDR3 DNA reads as TGTGCCAGTAGCGGTGGGGCCAACGAGCAGTTCTTC.

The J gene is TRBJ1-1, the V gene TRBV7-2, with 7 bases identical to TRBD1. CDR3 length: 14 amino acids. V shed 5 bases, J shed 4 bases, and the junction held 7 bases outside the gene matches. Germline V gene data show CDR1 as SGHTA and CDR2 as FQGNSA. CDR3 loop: CASSRDRDGTEAFF. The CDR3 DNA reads TGTGCCAGCAGCCGTGACAGGGACGGCACTGAAGCTTTCTTT. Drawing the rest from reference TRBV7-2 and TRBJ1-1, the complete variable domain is GAGVSQSPSNKVTEKGKDVELRCDPISGHTALYWYRQSLGQGLEFLIYFQGNSAPDKSGLPSDRFSAERTGGSVSTLTIQRTQQEDSAVYLCASSRDRDGTEAFFGQGTRLTVV.

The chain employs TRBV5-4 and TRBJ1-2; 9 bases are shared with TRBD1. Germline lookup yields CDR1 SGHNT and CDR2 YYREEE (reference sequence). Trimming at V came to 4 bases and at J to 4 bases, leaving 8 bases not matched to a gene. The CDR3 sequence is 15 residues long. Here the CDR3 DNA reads TGTGCCAGCAGCCCCGACAGGGGGACTCCCTATGGCTACACCTTC. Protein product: CASSPDRGTPYGYTF.

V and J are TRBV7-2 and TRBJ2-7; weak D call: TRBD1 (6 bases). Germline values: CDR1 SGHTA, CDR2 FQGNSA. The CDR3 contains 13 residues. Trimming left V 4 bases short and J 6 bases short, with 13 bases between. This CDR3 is CASSSLNRVEQYF. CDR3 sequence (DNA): TGTGCCAGCAGCTCCCTTAACAGGGTCGAGCAGTACTTC. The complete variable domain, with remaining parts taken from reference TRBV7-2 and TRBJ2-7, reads GAGVSQSPSNKVTEKGKDVELRCDPISGHTALYWYRQSLGQGLEFLIYFQGNSAPDKSGLPSDRFSAERTGGSVSTLTIQRTQQEDSAVYLCASSSLNRVEQYFGPGTRLTVT.

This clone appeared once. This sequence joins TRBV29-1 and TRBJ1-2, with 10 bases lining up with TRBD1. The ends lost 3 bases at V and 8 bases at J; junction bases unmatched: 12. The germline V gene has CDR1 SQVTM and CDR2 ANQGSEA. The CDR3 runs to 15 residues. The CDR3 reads CSVDISGQGRRGYTF. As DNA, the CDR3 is TGCAGCGTTGATATCTCGGGACAGGGGCGCCGGGGCTACACCTTC.

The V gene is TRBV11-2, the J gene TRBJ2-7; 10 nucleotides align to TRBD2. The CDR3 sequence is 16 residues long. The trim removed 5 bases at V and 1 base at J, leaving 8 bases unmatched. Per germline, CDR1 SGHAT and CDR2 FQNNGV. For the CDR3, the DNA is TGTGCCAGCAGCCCCCTTCTAGCGGGGGTTTCCTACGAGCAGTACTTC. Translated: CASSPLLAGVSYEQYF.

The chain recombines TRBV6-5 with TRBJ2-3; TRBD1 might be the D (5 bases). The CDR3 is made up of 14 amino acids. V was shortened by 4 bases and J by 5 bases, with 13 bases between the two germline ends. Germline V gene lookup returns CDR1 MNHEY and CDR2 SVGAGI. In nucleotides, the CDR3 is TGTGCCAGCAGTTCCCACAGGTTGCTAGATACGCAGTATTTT. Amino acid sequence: CASSSHRLLDTQYF.

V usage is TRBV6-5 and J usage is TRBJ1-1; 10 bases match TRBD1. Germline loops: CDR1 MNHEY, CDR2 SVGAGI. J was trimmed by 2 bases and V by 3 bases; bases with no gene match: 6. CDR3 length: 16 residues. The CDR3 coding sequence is TGTGCCAGCAGTTATGGCGGACAGGGGGTCAACACTGAAGCTTTCTTT. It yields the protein CASSYGGQGVNTEAFF.

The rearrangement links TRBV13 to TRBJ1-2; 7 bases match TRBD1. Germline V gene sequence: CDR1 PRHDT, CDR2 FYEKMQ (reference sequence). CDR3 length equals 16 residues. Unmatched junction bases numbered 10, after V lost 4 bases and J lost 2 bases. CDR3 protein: CASSSEWDSPNYGYTF. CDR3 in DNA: TGTGCCAGCAGCTCCGAGTGGGACAGCCCAAACTATGGCTACACCTTC. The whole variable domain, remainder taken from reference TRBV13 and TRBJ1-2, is AAGVIQSPRHLIKEKRETATLKCYPIPRHDTVYWYQQGPGQDPQFLISFYEKMQSDKGSIPDRFSAQQFSDYHSELNMSSLELGDSALYFCASSSEWDSPNYGYTFGSGTRLTVV.

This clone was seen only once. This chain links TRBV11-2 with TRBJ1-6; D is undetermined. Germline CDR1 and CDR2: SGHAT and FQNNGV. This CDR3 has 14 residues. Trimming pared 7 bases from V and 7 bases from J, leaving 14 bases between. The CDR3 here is CASKRTGLNSPLHF. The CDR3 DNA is TGTGCCAGCAAACGGACGGGGTTAAATTCACCCCTCCACTTT.

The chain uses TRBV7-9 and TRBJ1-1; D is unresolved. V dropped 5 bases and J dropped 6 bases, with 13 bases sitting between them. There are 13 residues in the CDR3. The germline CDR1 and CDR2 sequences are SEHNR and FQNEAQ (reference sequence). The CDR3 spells CASSIGKYAEAFF. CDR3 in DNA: TGTGCCAGCAGCATCGGTAAATACGCTGAAGCTTTCTTT.

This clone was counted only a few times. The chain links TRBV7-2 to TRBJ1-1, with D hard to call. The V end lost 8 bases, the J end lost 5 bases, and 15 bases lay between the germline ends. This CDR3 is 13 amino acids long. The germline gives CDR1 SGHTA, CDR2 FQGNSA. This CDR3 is CASGGFLRTEAFF. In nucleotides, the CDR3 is TGTGCCAGCGGAGGCTTCCTCAGGACTGAAGCTTTCTTT.

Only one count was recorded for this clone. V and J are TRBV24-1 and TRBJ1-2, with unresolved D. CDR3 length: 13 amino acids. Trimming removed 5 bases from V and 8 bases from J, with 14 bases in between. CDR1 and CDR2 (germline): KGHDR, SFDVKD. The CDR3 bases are TGTGCCACCAGTGCCTACCGGGGATCCGGCTACACCTTC. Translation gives CATSAYRGSGYTF.

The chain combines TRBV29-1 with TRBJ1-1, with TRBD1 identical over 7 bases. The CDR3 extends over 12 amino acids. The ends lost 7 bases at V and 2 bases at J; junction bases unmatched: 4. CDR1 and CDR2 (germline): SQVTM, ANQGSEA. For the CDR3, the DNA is TGCAGCGCCTGGGACAGAAACACTGAAGCTTTCTTT. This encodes CSAWDRNTEAFF.

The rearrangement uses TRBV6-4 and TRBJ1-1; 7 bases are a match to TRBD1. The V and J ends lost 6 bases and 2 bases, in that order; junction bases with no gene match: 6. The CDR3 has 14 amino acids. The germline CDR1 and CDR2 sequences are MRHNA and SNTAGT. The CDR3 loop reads CASSRDSENTEAFF. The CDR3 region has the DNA TGTGCCAGCAGCCGGGACAGCGAAAACACTGAAGCTTTCTTT.

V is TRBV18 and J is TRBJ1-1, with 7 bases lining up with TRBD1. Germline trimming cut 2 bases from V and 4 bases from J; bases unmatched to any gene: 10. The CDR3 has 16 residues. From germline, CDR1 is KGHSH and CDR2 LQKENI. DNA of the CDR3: TGTGCCAGCTCACCAGACAGGGAAGGGGTCGGCACTGAAGCTTTCTTT. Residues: CASSPDREGVGTEAFF.

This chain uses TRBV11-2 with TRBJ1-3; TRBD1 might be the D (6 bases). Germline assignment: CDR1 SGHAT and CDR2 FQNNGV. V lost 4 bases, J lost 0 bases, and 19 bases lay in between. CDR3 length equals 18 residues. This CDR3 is CASSYTSGQSSSGNTIYF. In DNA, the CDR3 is TGTGCCAGCAGCTACACTTCCGGACAGTCGAGCTCTGGAAACACCATATATTTT.

CDR3 coding DNA: TGTGCCAGCAGCGCCCGCCGGGGGGGAGAGCAAGAGACCCAGTACTTC. Translating it yields CASSARRGGEQETQYF. This chain connects TRBV9 to TRBJ2-5; 8 bases map to TRBD2. The V and J ends lost 3 bases and 2 bases, in that order; junction bases with no gene match: 9. The CDR3 runs to 16 residues. Germline assignment: CDR1 SGDLS and CDR2 YYNGEE.

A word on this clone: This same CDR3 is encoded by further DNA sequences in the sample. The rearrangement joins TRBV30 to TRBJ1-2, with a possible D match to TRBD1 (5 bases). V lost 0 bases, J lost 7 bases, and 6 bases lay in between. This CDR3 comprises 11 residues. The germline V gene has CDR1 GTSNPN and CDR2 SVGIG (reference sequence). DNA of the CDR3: TGTGCCTGGAGTGTCGGGGGTGGCTACACCTTC. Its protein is CAWSVGGGYTF.

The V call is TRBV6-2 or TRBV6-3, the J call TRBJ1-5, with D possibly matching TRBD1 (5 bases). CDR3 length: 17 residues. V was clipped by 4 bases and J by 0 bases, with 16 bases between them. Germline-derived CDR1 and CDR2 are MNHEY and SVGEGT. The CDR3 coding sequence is TGTGCCAGCAGTTTCTCGACCGGGAGGGGTAGCAATCAGCCCCAGCATTTT. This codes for CASSFSTGRGSNQPQHF.

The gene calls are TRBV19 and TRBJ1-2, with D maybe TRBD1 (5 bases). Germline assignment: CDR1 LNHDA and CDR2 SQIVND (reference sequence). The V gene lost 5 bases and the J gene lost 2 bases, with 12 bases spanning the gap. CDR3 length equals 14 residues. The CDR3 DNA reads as TGTGCCAGTAGTGTTGGCGGGGGGAACTATGGCTACACCTTC. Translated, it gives CASSVGGGNYGYTF.

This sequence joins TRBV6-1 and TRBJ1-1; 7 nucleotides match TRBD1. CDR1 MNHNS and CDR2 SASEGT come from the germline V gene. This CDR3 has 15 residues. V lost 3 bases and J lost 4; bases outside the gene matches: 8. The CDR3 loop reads CASSDEGAPGTEAFF. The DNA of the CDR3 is TGTGCCAGCAGTGATGAGGGGGCGCCCGGCACTGAAGCTTTCTTT.

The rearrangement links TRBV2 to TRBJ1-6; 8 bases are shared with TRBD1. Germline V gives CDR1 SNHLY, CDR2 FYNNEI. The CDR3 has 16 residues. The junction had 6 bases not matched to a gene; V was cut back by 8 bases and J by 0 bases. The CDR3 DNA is TGTGCCAGCGCTTGGGACAGGAGCTCCTATAATTCACCCCTCCACTTT. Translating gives CASAWDRSSYNSPLHF.

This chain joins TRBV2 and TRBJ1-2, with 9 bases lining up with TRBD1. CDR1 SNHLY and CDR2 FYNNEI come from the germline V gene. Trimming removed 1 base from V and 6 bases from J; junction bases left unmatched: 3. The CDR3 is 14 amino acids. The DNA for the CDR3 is TGTGCCAGCAGTGAAGAGGGACAGGGTGATGGCTACACCTTC. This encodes CASSEEGQGDGYTF.

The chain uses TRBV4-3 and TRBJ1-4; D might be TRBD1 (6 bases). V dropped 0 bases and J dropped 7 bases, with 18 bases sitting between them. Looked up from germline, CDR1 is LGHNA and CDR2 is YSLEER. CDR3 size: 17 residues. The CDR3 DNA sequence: TGCGCCAGCAGCCAAGAAATTGGGCAGGGGCTTGGTGAAAAACTGTTTTTT. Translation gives CASSQEIGQGLGEKLFF.

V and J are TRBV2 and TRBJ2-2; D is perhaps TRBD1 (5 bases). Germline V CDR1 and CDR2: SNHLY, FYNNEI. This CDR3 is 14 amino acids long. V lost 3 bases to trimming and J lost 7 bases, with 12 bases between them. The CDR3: CASSDSGIGGELFF. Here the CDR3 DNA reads TGTGCCAGCAGTGACTCAGGGATTGGCGGGGAGCTGTTTTTT.

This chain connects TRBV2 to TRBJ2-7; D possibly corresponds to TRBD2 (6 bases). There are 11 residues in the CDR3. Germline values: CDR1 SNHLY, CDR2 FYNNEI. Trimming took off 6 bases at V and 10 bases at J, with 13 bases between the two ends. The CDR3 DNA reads TGTGCCAGCAGCCAGGACGGGGGACAGTACTTC. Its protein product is CASSQDGGQYF.

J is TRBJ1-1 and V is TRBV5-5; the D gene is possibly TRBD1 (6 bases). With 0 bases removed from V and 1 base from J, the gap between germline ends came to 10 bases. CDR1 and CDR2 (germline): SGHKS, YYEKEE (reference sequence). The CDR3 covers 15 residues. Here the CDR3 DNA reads TGTGCCAGCAGCTTGGACCCCAGGGGGAACACTGAAGCTTTCTTT. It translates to CASSLDPRGNTEAFF.